Shown below are 4 T cell receptor beta chains from a single sample sequenced in a study of low-dose radiotherapy and immunotherapy resistance in tumors. Noted time point: before trial treatment. Priming of first-strand cDNA relied on TRAV- and TRBV-specific primers (covering alpha and beta chains). TCRs underwent roughly 20 PCR cycles of amplification with a constant-region primer and V-primer adapter. TCRdb reanalysed the reads using MiXCR and keeps one entry per CDR3 protein. This sample has about 64,000 distinct CDR3 sequences, with 26% found just once. Sequences were derived from PBMCs, sampled before treatment. These receptors all come from a male donor with rectosigmoid adenocarcinoma.

The rearrangement uses TRBV28 and TRBJ1-4; 11 bases fit TRBD1. The V gene's germline CDR1 is MDHEN and CDR2 SYDVKM. This CDR3 has 15 residues. V was clipped by 6 bases and J by 2 bases; unmatched bases: 2. The CDR3 loop is CASRGQGGTNEKLFF. Here the CDR3 DNA reads TGTGCCAGCAGGGGACAGGGGGGCACTAATGAAAAACTGTTTTTT.

A single count supports this clonotype. This chain links TRBV6-8 with TRBJ2-1; maybe TRBD1 (6 bases). Deletions cut 2 bases from V and 6 bases from J, with 14 bases between. In germline, CDR1 is MNHGY, CDR2 SAAAGT. The CDR3 is 15 residues long. The CDR3 is CASSYRGNGANEQFF. CDR3 nucleotide sequence: TGTGCCAGCAGTTACAGGGGGAATGGGGCCAATGAGCAGTTCTTC.

The chain employs TRBV20-1 and TRBJ1-1, with 8 bases matching TRBD1. CDR1 DFQATT and CDR2 SNEGSKA come from the germline V gene (reference sequence). The CDR3 totals 13 residues. Trimming cost V 5 bases and J 7 bases; bases outside gene matches: 9. The CDR3 sequence is CSAWIGQGYEAFF. In nucleotides, the CDR3 is TGCAGTGCTTGGATAGGACAGGGATATGAAGCTTTCTTT.

Only one count was recorded for this clonotype. This chain connects TRBV7-2 to TRBJ2-5; D ambiguous. Trimming cost V 5 bases and J 5 bases, with 12 bases left between them. The CDR3 runs 13 residues. Germline V gene sequence: CDR1 SGHTA, CDR2 FQGNSA. Written as DNA, the CDR3 is TGTGCCAGCAGCGTCCTCTGGTCGGAGACCCAGTACTTC. Translated: CASSVLWSETQYF.